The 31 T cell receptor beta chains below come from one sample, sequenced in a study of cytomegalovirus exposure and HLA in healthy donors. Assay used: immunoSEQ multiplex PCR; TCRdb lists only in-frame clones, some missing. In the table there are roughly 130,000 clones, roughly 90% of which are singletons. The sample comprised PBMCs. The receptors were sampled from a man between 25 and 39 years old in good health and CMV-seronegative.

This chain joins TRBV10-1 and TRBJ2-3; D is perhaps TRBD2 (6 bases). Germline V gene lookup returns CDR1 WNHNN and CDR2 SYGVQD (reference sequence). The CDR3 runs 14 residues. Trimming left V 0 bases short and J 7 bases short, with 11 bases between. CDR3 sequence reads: CASSESTSLNTQYF. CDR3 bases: TGCGCCAGCAGTGAGTCGACTAGTTTGAATACGCAGTATTTT.

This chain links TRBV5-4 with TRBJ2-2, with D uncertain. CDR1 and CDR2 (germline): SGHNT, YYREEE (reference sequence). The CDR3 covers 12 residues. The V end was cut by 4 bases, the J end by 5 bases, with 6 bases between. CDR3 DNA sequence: TGTGCCAGCAGCCCAGATACCGGGGAGCTGTTTTTT. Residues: CASSPDTGELFF.

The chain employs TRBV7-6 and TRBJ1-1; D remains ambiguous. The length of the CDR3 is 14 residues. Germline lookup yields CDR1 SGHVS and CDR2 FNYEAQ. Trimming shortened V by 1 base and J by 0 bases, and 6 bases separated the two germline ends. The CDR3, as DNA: TGTGCCAGCAGCTTAGATATCTTGAACACTGAAGCTTTCTTT. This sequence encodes CASSLDILNTEAFF.

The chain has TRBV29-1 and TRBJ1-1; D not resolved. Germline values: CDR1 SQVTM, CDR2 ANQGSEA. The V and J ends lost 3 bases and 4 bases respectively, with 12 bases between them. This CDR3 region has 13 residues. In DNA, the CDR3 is TGCAGCGTTGAGAGGGTAATCGCCACTGAAGCTTTCTTT. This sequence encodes CSVERVIATEAFF.

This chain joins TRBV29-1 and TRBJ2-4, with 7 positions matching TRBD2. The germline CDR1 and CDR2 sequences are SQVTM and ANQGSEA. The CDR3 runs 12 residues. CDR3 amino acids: CGGEVAKNIQYF. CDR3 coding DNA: TGCGGGGGGGAGGTAGCCAAAAACATTCAGTACTTC.

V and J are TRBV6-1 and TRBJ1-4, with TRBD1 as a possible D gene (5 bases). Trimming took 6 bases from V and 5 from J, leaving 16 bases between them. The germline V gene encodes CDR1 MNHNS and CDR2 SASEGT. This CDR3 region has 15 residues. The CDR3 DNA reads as TGTGCCAGCAGAGGCATCCAGGGTAACAATGAAAAACTGTTTTTT. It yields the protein CASRGIQGNNEKLFF.

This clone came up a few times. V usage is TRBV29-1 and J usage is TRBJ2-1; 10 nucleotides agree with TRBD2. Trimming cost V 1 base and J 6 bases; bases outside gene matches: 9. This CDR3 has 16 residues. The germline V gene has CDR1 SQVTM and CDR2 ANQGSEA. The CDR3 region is CSVEGGSGRASNEQFF. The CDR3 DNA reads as TGCAGCGTTGAAGGAGGAAGCGGGAGGGCCTCCAATGAGCAGTTCTTC.

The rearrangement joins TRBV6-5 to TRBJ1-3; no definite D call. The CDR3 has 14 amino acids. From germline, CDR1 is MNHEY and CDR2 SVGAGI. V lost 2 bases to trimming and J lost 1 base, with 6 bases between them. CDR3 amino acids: CASSYELSGNTIYF. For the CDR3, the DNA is TGTGCCAGCAGTTACGAACTTTCTGGAAACACCATATATTTT.

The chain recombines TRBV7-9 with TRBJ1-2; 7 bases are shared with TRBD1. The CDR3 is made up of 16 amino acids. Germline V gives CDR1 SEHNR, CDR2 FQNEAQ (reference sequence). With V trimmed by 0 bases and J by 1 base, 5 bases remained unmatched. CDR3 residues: CASSLAGQPVNYGYTF. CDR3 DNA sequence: TGTGCCAGCAGCTTAGCGGGACAGCCTGTTAACTATGGCTACACCTTC. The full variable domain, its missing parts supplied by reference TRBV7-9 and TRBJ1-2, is DTGVSQNPRHKITKRGQNVTFRCDPISEHNRLYWYRQTLGQGPEFLTYFQNEAQLEKSRLLSDRFSAERPKGSFSTLEIQRTEQGDSAMYLCASSLAGQPVNYGYTFGSGTRLTVV.

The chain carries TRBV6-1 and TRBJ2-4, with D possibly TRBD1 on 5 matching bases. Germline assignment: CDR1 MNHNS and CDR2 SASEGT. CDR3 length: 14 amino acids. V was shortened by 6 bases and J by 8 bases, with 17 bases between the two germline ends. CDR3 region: CASRKTTVLDIQYF. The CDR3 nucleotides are TGTGCCAGCAGGAAGACGACAGTCTTGGACATTCAGTACTTC.

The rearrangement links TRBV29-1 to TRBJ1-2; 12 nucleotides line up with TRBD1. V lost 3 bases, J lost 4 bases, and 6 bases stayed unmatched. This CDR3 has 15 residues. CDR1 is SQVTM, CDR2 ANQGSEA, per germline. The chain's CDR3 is CSVDGTGGFGYGYTF. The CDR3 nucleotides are TGCAGCGTTGATGGGACAGGGGGCTTTGGCTATGGCTACACCTTC.

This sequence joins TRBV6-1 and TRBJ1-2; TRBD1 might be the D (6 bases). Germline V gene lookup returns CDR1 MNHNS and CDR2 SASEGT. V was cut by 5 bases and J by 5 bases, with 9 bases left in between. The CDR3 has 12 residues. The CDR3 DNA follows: TGTGCCAGCAGTCCACAGGGTTATGGCTACACCTTC. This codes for CASSPQGYGYTF.

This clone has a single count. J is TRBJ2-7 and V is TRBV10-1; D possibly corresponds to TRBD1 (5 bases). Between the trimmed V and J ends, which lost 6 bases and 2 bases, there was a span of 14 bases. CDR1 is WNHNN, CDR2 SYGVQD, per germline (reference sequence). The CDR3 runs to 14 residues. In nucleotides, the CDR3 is TGCGCCAGCAGCACGGACATGTCCGCCTACGAGCAGTACTTC. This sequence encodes CASSTDMSAYEQYF.

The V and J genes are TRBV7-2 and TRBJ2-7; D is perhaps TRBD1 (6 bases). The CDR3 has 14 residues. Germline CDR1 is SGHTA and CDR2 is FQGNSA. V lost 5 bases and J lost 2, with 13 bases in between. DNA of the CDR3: TGTGCCAGCAGCAAGGACAGACCTACCTACGAGCAGTACTTC. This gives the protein CASSKDRPTYEQYF.

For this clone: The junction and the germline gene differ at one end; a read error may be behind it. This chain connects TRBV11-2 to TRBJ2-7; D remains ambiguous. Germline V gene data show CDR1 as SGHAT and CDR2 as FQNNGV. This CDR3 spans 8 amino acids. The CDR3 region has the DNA TGTGCCAGCAGCCCTAGTAACTTC. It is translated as CASSPSNF.

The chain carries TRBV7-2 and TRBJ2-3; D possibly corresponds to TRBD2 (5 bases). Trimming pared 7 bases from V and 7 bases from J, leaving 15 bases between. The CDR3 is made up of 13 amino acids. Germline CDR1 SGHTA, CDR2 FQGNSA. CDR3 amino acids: CASTPDAGNTQYF. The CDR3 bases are TGTGCCAGCACCCCCGACGCGGGTAATACGCAGTATTTT. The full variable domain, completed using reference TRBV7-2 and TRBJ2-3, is GAGVSQSPSNKVTEKGKDVELRCDPISGHTALYWYRQSLGQGLEFLIYFQGNSAPDKSGLPSDRFSAERTGGSVSTLTIQRTQQEDSAVYLCASTPDAGNTQYFGPGTRLTVL.

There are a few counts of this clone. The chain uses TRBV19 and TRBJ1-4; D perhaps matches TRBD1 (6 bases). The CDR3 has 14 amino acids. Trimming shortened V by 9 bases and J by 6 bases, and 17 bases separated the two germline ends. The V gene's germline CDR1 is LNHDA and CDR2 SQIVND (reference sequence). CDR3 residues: CASRRQAADEKLFF. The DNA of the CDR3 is TGTGCCAGCAGAAGACAGGCAGCGGATGAAAAACTGTTTTTT.

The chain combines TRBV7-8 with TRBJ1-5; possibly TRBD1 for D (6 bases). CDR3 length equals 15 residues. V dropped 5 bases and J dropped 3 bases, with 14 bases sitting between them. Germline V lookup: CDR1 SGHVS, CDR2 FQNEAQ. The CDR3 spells CASSPRGQSNQPQHF. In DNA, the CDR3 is TGTGCCAGCAGCCCCAGAGGACAGTCCAATCAGCCCCAGCATTTT.

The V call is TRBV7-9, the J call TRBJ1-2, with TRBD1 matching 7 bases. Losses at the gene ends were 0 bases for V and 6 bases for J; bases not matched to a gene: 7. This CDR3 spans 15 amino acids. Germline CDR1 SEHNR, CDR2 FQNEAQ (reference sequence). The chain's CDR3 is CASSLARGVIDGYTF. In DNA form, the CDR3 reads TGTGCCAGCAGCTTAGCCAGGGGGGTGATCGATGGCTACACCTTC. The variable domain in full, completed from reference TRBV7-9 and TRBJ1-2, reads DTGVSQNPRHKITKRGQNVTFRCDPISEHNRLYWYRQTLGQGPEFLTYFQNEAQLEKSRLLSDRFSAERPKGSFSTLEIQRTEQGDSAMYLCASSLARGVIDGYTFGSGTRLTVV.

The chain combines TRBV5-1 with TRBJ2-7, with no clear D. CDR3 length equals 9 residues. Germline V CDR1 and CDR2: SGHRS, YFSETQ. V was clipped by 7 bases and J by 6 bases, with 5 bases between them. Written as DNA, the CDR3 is TGCGCCAGCCGGGTCGAGCAGTACTTC. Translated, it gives CASRVEQYF.

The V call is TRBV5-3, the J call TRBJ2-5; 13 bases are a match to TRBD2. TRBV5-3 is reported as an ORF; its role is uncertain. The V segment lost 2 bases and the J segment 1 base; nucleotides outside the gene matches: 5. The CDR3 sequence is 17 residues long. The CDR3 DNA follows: TGTGCCAGAAGCTTCCCTCGACTAGCGGGAGGCCAAGAGACCCAGTACTTC. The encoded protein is CARSFPRLAGGQETQYF.

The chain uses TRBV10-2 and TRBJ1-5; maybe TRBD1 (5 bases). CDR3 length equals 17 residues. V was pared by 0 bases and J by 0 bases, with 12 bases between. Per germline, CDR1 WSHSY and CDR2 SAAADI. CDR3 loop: CASSESGPTLSNQPQHF. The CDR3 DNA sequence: TGCGCCAGCAGTGAGTCGGGGCCAACTCTTAGCAATCAGCCCCAGCATTTT.

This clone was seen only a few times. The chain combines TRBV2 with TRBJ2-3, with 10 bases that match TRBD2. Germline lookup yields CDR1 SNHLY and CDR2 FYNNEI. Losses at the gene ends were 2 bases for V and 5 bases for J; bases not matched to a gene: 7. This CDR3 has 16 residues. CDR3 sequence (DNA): TGTGCCAGCAGTGAATGGGCTAGCGGGAGTCAAGATACGCAGTATTTT. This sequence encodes CASSEWASGSQDTQYF. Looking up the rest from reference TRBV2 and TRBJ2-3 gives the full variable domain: EPEVTQTPSHQVTQMGQEVILRCVPISNHLYFYWYRQILGQKVEFLVSFYNNEISEKSEIFDDQFSVERPDGSNFTLKIRSTKLEDSAMYFCASSEWASGSQDTQYFGPGTRLTVL.

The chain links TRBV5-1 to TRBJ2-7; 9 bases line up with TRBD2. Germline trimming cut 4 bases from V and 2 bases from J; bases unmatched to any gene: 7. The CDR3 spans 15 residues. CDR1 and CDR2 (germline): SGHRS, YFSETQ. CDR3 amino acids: CASSPRSGGTYEQYF. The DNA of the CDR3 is TGCGCCAGCAGCCCCCGGAGCGGGGGGACCTACGAGCAGTACTTC.

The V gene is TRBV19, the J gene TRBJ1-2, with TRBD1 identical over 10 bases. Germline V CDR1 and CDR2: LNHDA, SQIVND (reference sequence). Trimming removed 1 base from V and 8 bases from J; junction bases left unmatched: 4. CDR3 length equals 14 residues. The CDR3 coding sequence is TGTGCCAGTAGTATAGCCTCGACAGGGGGCGGCTACACCTTC. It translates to CASSIASTGGGYTF.

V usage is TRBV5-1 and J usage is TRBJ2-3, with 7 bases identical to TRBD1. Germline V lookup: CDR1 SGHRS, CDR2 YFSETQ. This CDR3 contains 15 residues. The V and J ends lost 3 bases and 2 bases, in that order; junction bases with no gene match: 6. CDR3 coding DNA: TGCGCCAGCAGCTCGGGACAGTTTAACACAGATACGCAGTATTTT. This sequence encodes CASSSGQFNTDTQYF. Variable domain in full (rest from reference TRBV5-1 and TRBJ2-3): KAGVTQTPRYLIKTRGQQVTLSCSPISGHRSVSWYQQTPGQGLQFLFEYFSETQRNKGNFPGRFSGRQFSNSRSEMNVSTLELGDSALYLCASSSGQFNTDTQYFGPGTRLTVL.

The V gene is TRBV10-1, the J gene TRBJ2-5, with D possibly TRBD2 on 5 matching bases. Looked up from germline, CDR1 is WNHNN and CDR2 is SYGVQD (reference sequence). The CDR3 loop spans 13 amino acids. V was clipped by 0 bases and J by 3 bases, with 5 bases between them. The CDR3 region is CASSESREETQYF. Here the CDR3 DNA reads TGCGCCAGCAGTGAGTCGAGGGAAGAGACCCAGTACTTC.

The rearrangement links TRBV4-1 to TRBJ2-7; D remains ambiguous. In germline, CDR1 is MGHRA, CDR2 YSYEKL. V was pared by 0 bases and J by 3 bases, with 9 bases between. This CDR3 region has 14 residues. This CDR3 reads CASSQEGSHYEQYF. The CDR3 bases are TGCGCCAGCAGCCAAGAGGGCAGCCACTACGAGCAGTACTTC.

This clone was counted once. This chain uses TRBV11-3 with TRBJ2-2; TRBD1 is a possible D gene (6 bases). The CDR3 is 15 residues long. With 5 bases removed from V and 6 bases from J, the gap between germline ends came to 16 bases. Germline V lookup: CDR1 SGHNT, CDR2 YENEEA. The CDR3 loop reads CASSLWGRGPGELFF. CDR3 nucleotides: TGTGCCAGCAGCCTGTGGGGGCGAGGGCCCGGGGAGCTGTTTTTT.

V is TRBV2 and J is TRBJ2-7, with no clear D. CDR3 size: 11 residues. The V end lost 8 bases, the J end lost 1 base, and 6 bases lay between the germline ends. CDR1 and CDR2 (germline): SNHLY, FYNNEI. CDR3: CASHWSYEQYF. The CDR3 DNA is TGTGCCAGCCACTGGTCCTACGAGCAGTACTTC. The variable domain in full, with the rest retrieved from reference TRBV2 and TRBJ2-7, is EPEVTQTPSHQVTQMGQEVILRCVPISNHLYFYWYRQILGQKVEFLVSFYNNEISEKSEIFDDQFSVERPDGSNFTLKIRSTKLEDSAMYFCASHWSYEQYFGPGTRLTVT.

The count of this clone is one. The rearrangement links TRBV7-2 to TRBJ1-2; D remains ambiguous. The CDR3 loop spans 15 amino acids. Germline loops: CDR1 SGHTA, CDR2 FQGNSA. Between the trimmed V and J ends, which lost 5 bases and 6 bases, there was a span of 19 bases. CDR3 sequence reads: CASSQNPGTSDGYTF. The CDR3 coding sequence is TGTGCCAGCAGCCAAAACCCGGGAACCTCCGATGGCTACACCTTC.